This T cell receptor (beta chain) is drawn from a study of T cell repertoires in cytomegalovirus infection. Germline-derived CDR1 and CDR2 are SGHAT and FQNNGV. The CDR3 is made up of 13 amino acids. TCRdb reanalysed the reads using MiXCR and keeps one entry per CDR3 protein. The profile shows some 320,000 distinct CDR3 sequences, 8% to 9.5% of them singletons. This clonotype has only a few counts. One junction end does not reproduce the germline sequence, and a read error may be involved. The sequence derives from a human donor in good health (CMV status not recorded). Some clones in this sample may be carry-over from other donors' samples. The rearrangement links TRBV11-2 to TRBJ2-7, with no clear D. Sequenced input: PBMCs. CDR3 amino acids: CASGFGESYEQYF. CDR3 sequence (DNA): TGTGCCAGCGGCTTCGGTGAGTCCTACGAGCAGTACTTC.